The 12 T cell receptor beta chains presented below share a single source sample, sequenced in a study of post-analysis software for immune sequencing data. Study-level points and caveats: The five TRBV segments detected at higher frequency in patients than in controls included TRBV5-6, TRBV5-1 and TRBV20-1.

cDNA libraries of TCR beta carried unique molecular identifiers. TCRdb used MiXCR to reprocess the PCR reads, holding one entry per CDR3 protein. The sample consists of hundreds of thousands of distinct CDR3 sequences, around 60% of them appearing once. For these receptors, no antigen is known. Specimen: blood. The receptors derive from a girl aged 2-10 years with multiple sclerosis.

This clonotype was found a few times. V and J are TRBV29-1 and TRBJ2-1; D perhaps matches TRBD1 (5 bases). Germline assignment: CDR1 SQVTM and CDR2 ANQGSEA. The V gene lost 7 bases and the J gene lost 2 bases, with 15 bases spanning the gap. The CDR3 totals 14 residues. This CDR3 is CSAAYQGTYNEQFF. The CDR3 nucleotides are TGCAGCGCCGCCTACCAGGGCACCTACAATGAGCAGTTCTTC.

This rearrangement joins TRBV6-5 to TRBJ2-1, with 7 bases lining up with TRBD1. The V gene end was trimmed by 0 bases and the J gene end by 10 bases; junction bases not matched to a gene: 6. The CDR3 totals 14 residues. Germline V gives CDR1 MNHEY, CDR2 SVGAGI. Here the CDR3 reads CASSYSRQGLEQFF. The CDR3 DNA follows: TGTGCCAGCAGTTACTCGAGACAGGGCCTCGAGCAGTTCTTC.

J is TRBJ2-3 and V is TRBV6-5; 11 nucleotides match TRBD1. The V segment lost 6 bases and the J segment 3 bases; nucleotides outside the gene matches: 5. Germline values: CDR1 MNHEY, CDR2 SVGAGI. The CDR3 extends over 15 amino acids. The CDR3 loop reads CASSSGQGATDTQYF. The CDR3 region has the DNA TGTGCCAGCAGCTCCGGACAGGGGGCTACAGATACGCAGTATTTT.

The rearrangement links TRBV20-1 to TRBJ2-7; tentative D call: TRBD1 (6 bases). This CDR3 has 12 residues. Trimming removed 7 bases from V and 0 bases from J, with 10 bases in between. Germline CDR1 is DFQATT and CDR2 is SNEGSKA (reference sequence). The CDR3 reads CSVGDNSYEQYF. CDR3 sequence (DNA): TGCAGTGTTGGGGACAACTCCTACGAGCAGTACTTC.

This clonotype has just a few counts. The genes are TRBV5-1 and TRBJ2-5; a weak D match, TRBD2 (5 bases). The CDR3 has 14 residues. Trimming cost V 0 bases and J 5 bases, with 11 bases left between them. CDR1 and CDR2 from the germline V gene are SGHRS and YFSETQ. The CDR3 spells CASSLASREETQYF. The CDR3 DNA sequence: TGCGCCAGCAGCTTGGCCTCGAGGGAGGAGACCCAGTACTTC.

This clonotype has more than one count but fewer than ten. The CDR3 loop reads CASSLATPGGGYTF. The CDR3 DNA sequence: TGTGCCAGCAGCTTAGCGACCCCGGGGGGGGGCTACACCTTC. The rearrangement links TRBV7-9 to TRBJ1-2; TRBD1 is a possible D gene (5 bases). The CDR3 runs 14 residues. Germline values: CDR1 SEHNR, CDR2 FQNEAQ (reference sequence). Trimming pared 0 bases from V and 8 bases from J, leaving 13 bases between. The full variable domain, its missing parts supplied by reference TRBV7-9 and TRBJ1-2, is DTGVSQNPRHKITKRGQNVTFRCDPISEHNRLYWYRQTLGQGPEFLTYFQNEAQLEKSRLLSDRFSAERPKGSFSTLEIQRTEQGDSAMYLCASSLATPGGGYTFGSGTRLTVV.

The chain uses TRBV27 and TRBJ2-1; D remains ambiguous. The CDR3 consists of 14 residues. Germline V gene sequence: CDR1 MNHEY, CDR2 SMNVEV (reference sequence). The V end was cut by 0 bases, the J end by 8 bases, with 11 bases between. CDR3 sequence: CASSLSAFPDEQFF. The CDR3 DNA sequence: TGTGCCAGCAGTTTATCGGCGTTTCCGGATGAGCAGTTCTTC.

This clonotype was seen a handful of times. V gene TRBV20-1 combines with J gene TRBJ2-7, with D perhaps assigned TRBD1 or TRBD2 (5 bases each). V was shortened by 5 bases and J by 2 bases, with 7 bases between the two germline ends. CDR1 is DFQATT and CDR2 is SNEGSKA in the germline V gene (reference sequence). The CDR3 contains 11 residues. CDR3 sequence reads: CSARDAYEQYF. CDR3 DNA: TGCAGTGCTCGGGACGCCTACGAGCAGTACTTC.

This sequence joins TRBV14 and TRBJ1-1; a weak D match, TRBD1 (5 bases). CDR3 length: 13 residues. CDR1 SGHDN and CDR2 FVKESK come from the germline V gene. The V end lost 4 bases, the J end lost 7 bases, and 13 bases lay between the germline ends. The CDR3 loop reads CASSPRRQIEAFF. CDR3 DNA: TGTGCCAGCAGCCCGAGACGACAGATTGAAGCTTTCTTT. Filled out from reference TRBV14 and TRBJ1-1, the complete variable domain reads EAGVTQFPSHSVIEKGQTVTLRCDPISGHDNLYWYRRVMGKEIKFLLHFVKESKQDESGMPNNRFLAERTGGTYSTLKVQPAELEDSGVYFCASSPRRQIEAFFGQGTRLTVV.

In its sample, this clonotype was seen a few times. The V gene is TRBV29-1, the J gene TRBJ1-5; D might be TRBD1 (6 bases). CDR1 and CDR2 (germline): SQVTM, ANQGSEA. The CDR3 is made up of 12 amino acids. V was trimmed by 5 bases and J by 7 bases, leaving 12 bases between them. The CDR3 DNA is TGCAGCGTTAGACAGGCTGGACAGCCCCAGCATTTT. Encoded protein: CSVRQAGQPQHF.

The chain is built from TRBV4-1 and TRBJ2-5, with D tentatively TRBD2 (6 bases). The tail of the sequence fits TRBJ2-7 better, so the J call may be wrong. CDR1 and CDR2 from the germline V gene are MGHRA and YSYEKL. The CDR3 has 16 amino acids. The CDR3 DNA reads TGCGCCAGCAGCCAAGAACAACGGCGGGGACTCGACGAGCAGTACTTC. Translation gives CASSQEQRRGLDEQYF.

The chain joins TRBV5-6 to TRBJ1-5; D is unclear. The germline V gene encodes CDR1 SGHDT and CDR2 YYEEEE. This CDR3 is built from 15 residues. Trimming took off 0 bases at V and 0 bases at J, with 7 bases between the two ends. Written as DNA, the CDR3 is TGTGCCAGCAGCTTGGTATCAGATAGCAATCAGCCCCAGCATTTT. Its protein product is CASSLVSDSNQPQHF.